What follows is one T cell receptor (beta chain) and its context. Its matching antigen is unknown. This specimen belongs to a study of blood T cells in healthy people across ages. Study results and limitations: One million T cells yielded diversity estimates that were considered underestimates.

The CDR3 runs 19 residues. V dropped 5 bases and J dropped 4 bases, with 29 bases sitting between them. The germline gives CDR1 SGHTA, CDR2 FQGNSA. PCR was performed a second time for about 7 to 12 cycles using a sample-barcoded 5' primer and a J-beta primer mix. Each TCR beta cDNA got a 12-nucleotide random molecular identifier. Per-sample output comprised a minimum of 3 million paired-end reads containing CDR3. From the 5' RACE reads, TCRdb called clonotypes with MiXCR, one entry per CDR3 protein. The sample has more than 500,000 distinct CDR3 sequences, 25% to 30% seen once. The TCR was taken from a woman between 70 and 85 years old in good health. The chain employs TRBV7-2 and TRBJ2-5; a weak D match, TRBD1 (5 bases). Source material: blood. The CDR3 DNA is TGTGCCAGCAGCCGAAACCCCCTAAATCCGTCAAGCAGGGCAGAGACCCAGTACTTC. Its translation is CASSRNPLNPSSRAETQYF.